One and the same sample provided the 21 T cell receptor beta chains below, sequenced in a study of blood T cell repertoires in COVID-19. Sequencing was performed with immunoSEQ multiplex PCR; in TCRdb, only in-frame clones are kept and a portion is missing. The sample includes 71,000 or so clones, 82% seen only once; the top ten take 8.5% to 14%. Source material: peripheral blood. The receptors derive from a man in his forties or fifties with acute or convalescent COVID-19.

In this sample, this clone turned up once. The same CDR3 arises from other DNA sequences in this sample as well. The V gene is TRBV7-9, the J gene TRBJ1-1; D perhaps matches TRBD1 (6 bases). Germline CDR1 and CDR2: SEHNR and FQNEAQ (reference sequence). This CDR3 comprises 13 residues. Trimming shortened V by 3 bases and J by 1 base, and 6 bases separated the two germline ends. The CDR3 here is CASSLGQNTEAFF. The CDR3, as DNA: TGTGCCAGCAGCTTGGGACAGAACACTGAAGCTTTCTTT.

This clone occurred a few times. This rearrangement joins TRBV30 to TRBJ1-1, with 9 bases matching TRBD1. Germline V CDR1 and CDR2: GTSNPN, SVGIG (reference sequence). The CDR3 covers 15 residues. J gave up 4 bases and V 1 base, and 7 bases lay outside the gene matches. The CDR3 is CAWSGVETGGTEAFF. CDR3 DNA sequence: TGTGCCTGGAGTGGAGTAGAGACAGGGGGCACTGAAGCTTTCTTT. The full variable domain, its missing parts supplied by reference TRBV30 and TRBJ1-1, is SQTIHQWPATLVQPVGSPLSLECTVEGTSNPNLYWYRQAAGRGLQLLFYSVGIGQISSEVPQNLSASRPQDRQFILSSKKLLLSDSGFYLCAWSGVETGGTEAFFGQGTRLTVV.

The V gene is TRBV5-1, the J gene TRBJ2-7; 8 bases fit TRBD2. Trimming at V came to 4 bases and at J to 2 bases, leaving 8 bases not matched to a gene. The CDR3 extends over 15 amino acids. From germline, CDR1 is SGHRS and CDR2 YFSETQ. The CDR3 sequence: CASSERLARPYEQYF. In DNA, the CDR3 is TGCGCCAGCAGCGAGAGACTAGCGCGACCCTACGAGCAGTACTTC.

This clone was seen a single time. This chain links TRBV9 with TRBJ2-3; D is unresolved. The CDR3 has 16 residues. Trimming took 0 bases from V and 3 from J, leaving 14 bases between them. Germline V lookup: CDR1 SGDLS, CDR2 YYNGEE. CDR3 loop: CASSVVSRVSTDTQYF. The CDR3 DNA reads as TGTGCCAGCAGCGTAGTTAGCCGGGTGTCTACAGATACGCAGTATTTT.

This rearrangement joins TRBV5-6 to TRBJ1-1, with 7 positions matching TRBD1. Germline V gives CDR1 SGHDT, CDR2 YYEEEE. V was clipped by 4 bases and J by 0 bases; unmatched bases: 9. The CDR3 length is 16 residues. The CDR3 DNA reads TGTGCCAGCAGCCCAATAACCGGGACAGTGAACACTGAAGCTTTCTTT. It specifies CASSPITGTVNTEAFF.

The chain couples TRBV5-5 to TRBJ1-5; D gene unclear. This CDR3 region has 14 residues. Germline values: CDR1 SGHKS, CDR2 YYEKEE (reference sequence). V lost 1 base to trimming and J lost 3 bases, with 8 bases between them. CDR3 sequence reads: CASSLHGINQPQHF. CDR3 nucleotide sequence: TGTGCCAGCAGCTTGCATGGCATCAATCAGCCCCAGCATTTT.

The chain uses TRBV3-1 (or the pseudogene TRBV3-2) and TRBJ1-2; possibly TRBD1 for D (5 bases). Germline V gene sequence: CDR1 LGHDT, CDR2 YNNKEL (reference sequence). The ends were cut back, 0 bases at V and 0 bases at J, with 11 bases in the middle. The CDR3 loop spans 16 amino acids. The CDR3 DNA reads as TGTGCCAGCAGCCAAGAAGGCAGGGTAGCTAACTATGGCTACACCTTC. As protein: CASSQEGRVANYGYTF.

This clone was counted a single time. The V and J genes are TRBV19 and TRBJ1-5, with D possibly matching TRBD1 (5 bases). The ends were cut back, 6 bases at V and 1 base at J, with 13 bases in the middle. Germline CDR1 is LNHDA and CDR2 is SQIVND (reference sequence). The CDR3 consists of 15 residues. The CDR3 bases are TGTGCCAGTAGATGGACATGGGCCAGCAATCAGCCCCAGCATTTT. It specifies CASRWTWASNQPQHF.

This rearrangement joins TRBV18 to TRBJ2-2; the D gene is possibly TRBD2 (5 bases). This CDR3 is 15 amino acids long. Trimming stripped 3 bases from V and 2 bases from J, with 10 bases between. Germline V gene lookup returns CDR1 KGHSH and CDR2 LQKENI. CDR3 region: CASSPQGLNTGELFF. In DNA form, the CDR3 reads TGTGCCAGCTCACCCCAAGGACTTAACACCGGGGAGCTGTTTTTT.

For the CDR3, the DNA is TGTGCCAGCAGCCGTCGGACAGGCCCCGGAAACACCATATATTTT. As protein: CASSRRTGPGNTIYF. V and J are TRBV5-6 and TRBJ1-3; 7 bases match TRBD1. This CDR3 is 15 amino acids long. Germline CDR1 and CDR2: SGHDT and YYEEEE. V was clipped by 4 bases and J by 4 bases; unmatched bases: 8.

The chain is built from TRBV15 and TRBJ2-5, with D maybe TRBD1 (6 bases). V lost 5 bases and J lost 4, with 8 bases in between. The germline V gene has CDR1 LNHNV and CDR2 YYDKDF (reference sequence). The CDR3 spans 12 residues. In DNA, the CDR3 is TGTGCCACCAGCCAGGGGCGAGAGACCCAGTACTTC. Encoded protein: CATSQGRETQYF.

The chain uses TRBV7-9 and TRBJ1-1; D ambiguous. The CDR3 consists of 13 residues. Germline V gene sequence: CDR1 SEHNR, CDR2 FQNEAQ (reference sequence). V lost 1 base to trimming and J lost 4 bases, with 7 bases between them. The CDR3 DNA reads TGTGCCAGCAGCTTAGACGGAGGCACTGAAGCTTTCTTT. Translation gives CASSLDGGTEAFF.

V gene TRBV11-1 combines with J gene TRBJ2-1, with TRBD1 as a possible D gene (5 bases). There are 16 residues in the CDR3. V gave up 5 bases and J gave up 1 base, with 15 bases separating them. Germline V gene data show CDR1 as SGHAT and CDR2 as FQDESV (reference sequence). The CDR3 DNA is TGTGCCAGCAGCCGCAGGGTTGGTGTGTCCTACAATGAGCAGTTCTTC. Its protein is CASSRRVGVSYNEQFF.

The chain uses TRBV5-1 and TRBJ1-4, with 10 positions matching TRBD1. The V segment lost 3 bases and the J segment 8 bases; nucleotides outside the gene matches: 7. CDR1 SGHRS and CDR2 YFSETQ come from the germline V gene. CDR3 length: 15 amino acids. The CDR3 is CASSSSGTGVEKLFF. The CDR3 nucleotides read TGCGCCAGCAGCTCCTCCGGGACAGGGGTCGAAAAACTGTTTTTT.

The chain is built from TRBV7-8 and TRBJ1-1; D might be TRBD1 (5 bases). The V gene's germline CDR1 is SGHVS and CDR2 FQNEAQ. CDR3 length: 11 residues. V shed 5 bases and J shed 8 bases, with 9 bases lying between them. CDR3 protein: CASSKGVEAFF. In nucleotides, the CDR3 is TGTGCCAGCAGCAAAGGGGTGGAAGCTTTCTTT.

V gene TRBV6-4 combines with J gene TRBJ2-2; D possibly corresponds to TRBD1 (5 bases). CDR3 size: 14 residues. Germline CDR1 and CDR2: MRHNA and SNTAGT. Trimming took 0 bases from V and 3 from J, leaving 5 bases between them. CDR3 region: CASSDSGDTGELFF. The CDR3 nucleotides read TGTGCCAGCAGTGACTCAGGGGACACCGGGGAGCTGTTTTTT.

The CDR3 coding sequence is TGTGCCACCAGTGATTTCCCAAGGACAGGCGAGAACACTGAAGCTTTCTTT. Protein: CATSDFPRTGENTEAFF. The gene calls are TRBV24-1 and TRBJ1-1; 7 bases are shared with TRBD1. Per the germline V gene, CDR1 is KGHDR and CDR2 is SFDVKD. CDR3 length: 17 residues. V was pared by 1 base and J by 1 base, with 8 bases of the junction left unmatched.

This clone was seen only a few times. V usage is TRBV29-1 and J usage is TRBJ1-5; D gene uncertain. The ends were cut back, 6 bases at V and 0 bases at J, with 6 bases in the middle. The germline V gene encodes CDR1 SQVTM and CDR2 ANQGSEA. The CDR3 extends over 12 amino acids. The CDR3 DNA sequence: TGCAGCGTCGGCGGTAGCAATCAGCCCCAGCATTTT. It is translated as CSVGGSNQPQHF.

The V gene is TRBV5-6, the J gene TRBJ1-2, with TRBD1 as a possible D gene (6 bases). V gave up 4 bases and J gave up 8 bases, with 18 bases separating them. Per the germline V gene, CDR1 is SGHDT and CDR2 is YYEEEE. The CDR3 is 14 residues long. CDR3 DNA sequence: TGTGCCAGCAGCCCCCCGGGGGGGCGCGGGGGCTACACCTTC. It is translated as CASSPPGGRGGYTF.

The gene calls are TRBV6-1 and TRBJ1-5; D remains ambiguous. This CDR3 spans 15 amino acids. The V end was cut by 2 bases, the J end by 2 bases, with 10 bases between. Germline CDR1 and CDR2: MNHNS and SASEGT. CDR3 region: CASSESGFGNQPQHF. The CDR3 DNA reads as TGTGCCAGCAGTGAATCGGGTTTCGGCAATCAGCCCCAGCATTTT.

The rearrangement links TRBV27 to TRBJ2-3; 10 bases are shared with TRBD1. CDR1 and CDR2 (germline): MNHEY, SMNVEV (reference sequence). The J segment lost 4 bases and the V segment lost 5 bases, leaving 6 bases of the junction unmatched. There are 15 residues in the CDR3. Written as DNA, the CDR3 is TGTGCCAGCAGTGACAGGGGGCATCGAGCAGATACGCAGTATTTT. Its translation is CASSDRGHRADTQYF.